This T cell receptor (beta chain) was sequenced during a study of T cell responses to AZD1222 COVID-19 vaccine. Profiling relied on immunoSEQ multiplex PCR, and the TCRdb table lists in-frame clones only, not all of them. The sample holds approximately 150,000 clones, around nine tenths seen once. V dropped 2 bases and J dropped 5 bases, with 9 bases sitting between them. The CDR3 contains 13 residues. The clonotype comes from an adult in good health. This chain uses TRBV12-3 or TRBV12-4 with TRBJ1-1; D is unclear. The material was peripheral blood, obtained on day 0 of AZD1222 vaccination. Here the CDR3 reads CASSLFGRTEAFF. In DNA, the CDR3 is TGTGCCAGCAGTTTATTCGGTCGAACTGAAGCTTTCTTT.